The 5 T cell receptor beta chains in this list originate from one sample, sequenced in a study of Graves' ophthalmopathy and Graves' hyperthyroidism. RNA transcripts provided the template for amplifying TCR beta CDR3 regions. First-round RT-PCR employed HTBI primers, with a second-round multiplex PCR after it. TCRdb itself ran the multiplex PCR reads through MiXCR, one entry per CDR3 protein. The sample holds a few hundred thousand distinct CDR3 sequences, around a sixth seen once. Sequences were obtained from peripheral blood. The receptors shown here come from an adult man with Graves' ophthalmopathy.

This clonotype has a count of ten or more. The genes are TRBV11-2 and TRBJ2-5; 7 bases fit TRBD1. Per germline, CDR1 SGHAT and CDR2 FQNNGV. The CDR3 has 14 residues. Trimming took 3 bases from V and 3 from J; bases not matched to a gene: 4. This CDR3 is CASSFGTAEETQYF. For the CDR3, the DNA is TGTGCCAGCAGCTTCGGGACAGCTGAAGAGACCCAGTACTTC.

This clonotype showed up many times. This chain uses TRBV4-2 with TRBJ1-2; 8 nucleotides match TRBD1. Trimming cost V 4 bases and J 5 bases; bases outside gene matches: 12. This CDR3 region has 16 residues. Per germline, CDR1 LGHNA and CDR2 YNFKEQ. The DNA of the CDR3 is TGTGCCAGCAGCCTAGATGCCGGGACAGGTTCTTATGGCTACACCTTC. It encodes CASSLDAGTGSYGYTF.

This clonotype was observed at least ten times. The V call is TRBV6-2 or TRBV6-3, the J call TRBJ2-5; D remains unclear. With 8 bases removed from V and 4 bases from J, the gap between germline ends came to 17 bases. The CDR3 has 14 amino acids. Per the germline V gene, CDR1 is MNHEY and CDR2 is SVGEGT. CDR3 loop: CASGPFRVTETQYF. In DNA, the CDR3 is TGTGCCAGCGGCCCTTTTCGGGTCACAGAGACCCAGTACTTC.

The table lists this clonotype with many counts. The rearrangement links TRBV25-1 to TRBJ1-2; no clear D. From germline, CDR1 is MGHDK and CDR2 SYGVNS. The ends were cut back, 4 bases at V and 4 bases at J, with 10 bases in the middle. The CDR3 covers 13 residues. The CDR3 DNA reads TGTGCCAGCAGTGGTGGGCCCGTCTATGGCTACACCTTC. Translated, it gives CASSGGPVYGYTF.

This clonotype was detected many times. CDR3 sequence: CASKFRGQSEQYF. CDR3 sequence (DNA): TGTGCCAGCAAGTTTAGGGGGCAGAGCGAGCAGTACTTC. The rearrangement uses TRBV2 and TRBJ2-7; 7 bases match TRBD1. V shed 7 bases, J shed 6 bases, and the junction held 9 bases outside the gene matches. In germline, CDR1 is SNHLY, CDR2 FYNNEI. The CDR3 length is 13 residues.